These 10 T cell receptor beta chains came from one sample sequenced in a study of technical replicates of blood from a handful of donors. Assay: immunoSEQ multiplex PCR; the TCRdb copy retains only in-frame clones and omits some. Counted here are some 68,000 clones, around 90% occurring once; the ten biggest clones make up approximately 0.4%. The specimen sequenced was T cells isolated from PBMCs. These receptors were obtained from a human donor in good health.

V and J are TRBV10-2 and TRBJ2-7; the match to TRBD2 covers 8 bases. Germline V lookup: CDR1 WSHSY, CDR2 SAAADI. The V gene end was trimmed by 7 bases and the J gene end by 2 bases; junction bases not matched to a gene: 10. The CDR3 loop spans 15 amino acids. This chain's CDR3 is CASTSGRGGAYEQYF. In DNA, the CDR3 is TGCGCCAGCACTAGCGGGCGAGGAGGGGCCTACGAGCAGTACTTC.

The chain recombines TRBV4-3 with TRBJ1-5, with no clear D. The CDR3 consists of 13 residues. Germline V lookup: CDR1 LGHNA, CDR2 YSLEER. Trimming pared 0 bases from V and 4 bases from J, leaving 4 bases between. The CDR3 DNA reads TGCGCCAGCAGCCAAGAGCGGAATCAGCCCCAGCATTTT. Amino acids: CASSQERNQPQHF.

Remarks on this clone: A read error may account for a junction end that differs from germline. The V call is TRBV27, the J call TRBJ1-5; TRBD1 matches at 9 bases. Germline V gene sequence: CDR1 MNHEY, CDR2 SMNVEV (reference sequence). The CDR3 consists of 15 residues. CDR3 nucleotide sequence: TGTGTCAGCAGTTGGGGACAGGGCTTCAATCAGCCCCAGCATTTT. Amino acid sequence: CVSSWGQGFNQPQHF.

The CDR3 region has the DNA TGCGCCAGCAGCCCAGCCGGGACAGGGTGGGAGCAGTACTTC. It yields the protein CASSPAGTGWEQYF. The V gene is TRBV5-1, the J gene TRBJ2-7; 9 bases line up with TRBD1. The length of the CDR3 is 14 residues. The germline CDR1 and CDR2 sequences are SGHRS and YFSETQ. Trimming at V came to 4 bases and at J to 7 bases, leaving 9 bases not matched to a gene.

V is TRBV19 and J is TRBJ1-1; D is ambiguous. The CDR3 spans 13 residues. CDR1 LNHDA and CDR2 SQIVND come from the germline V gene (reference sequence). Trimming took 3 bases from V and 1 from J, leaving 6 bases between them. The CDR3 bases are TGTGCCAGTAGTATTAATAAGAACACTGAAGCTTTCTTT. Its translation: CASSINKNTEAFF.

The V and J genes are TRBV5-4 and TRBJ2-7, with TRBD1 matching 7 bases. Per the germline V gene, CDR1 is SGHNT and CDR2 is YYREEE (reference sequence). V shed 2 bases and J 0 bases; nucleotides not matched to a gene: 2. The CDR3 sequence is 14 residues long. CDR3 sequence reads: CASSLGTASYEQYF. CDR3 nucleotide sequence: TGTGCCAGCAGCTTAGGGACAGCCTCCTACGAGCAGTACTTC.

The chain uses TRBV4-3 and TRBJ1-1; perhaps TRBD1 as D (5 bases). Between the trimmed V and J ends, which lost 1 base and 4 bases, there was a span of 10 bases. Germline lookup yields CDR1 LGHNA and CDR2 YSLEER. The length of the CDR3 is 14 residues. Here the CDR3 DNA reads TGCGCCAGCAGCCAAGCAGGGCAGGGCACTGAAGCTTTCTTT. Translated: CASSQAGQGTEAFF.

The chain combines TRBV4-2 with TRBJ2-1, with unresolved D. The V end lost 0 bases, the J end lost 5 bases, and 14 bases lay between the germline ends. The CDR3 loop spans 16 amino acids. Germline values: CDR1 LGHNA, CDR2 YNFKEQ. CDR3 DNA: TGTGCCAGCAGCCAAGATTATTCGGGTTCCCACAATGAGCAGTTCTTC. Protein: CASSQDYSGSHNEQFF.

The rearrangement links TRBV2 to TRBJ2-3, with D unclear. This CDR3 contains 15 residues. Germline CDR1 reads SNHLY; CDR2 reads FYNNEI. With 5 bases removed from V and 2 bases from J, the gap between germline ends came to 14 bases. This CDR3 reads CASSLWPSITDTQYF. Here the CDR3 DNA reads TGTGCCAGCAGTCTTTGGCCATCAATCACAGATACGCAGTATTTT.

The chain has TRBV5-4 and TRBJ2-5, with 10 bases matching TRBD2. V gave up 1 base and J gave up 5 bases; unmatched junction bases: 2. Germline V gives CDR1 SGHNT, CDR2 YYREEE (reference sequence). The CDR3 runs to 14 residues. CDR3 amino acids: CASSLLAGEETQYF. DNA of the CDR3: TGTGCCAGCAGCTTGCTAGCGGGGGAGGAGACCCAGTACTTC. The entire variable domain, with the rest obtained from reference TRBV5-4 and TRBJ2-5, is as follows: ETGVTQSPTHLIKTRGQQVTLRCSSQSGHNTVSWYQQALGQGPQFIFQYYREEENGRGNFPPRFSGLQFPNYSSELNVNALELDDSALYLCASSLLAGEETQYFGPGTRLLVL.